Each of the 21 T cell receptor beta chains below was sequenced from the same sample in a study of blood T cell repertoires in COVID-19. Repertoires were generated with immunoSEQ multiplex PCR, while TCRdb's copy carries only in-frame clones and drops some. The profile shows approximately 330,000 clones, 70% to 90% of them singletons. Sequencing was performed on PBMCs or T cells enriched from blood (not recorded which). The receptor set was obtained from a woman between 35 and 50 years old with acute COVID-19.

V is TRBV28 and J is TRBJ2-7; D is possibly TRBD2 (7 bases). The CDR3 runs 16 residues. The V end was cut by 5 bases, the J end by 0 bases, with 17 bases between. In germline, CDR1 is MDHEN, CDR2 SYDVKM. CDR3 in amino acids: CASSPQGGVPSYEQYF. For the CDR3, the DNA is TGTGCCAGCAGTCCACAGGGAGGGGTCCCCTCCTACGAGCAGTACTTC. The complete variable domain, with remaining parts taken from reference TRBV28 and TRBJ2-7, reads DVKVTQSSRYLVKRTGEKVFLECVQDMDHENMFWYRQDPGLGLRLIYFSYDVKMKEKGDIPEGYSVSREKKERFSLILESASTNQTSMYLCASSPQGGVPSYEQYFGPGTRLTVT.

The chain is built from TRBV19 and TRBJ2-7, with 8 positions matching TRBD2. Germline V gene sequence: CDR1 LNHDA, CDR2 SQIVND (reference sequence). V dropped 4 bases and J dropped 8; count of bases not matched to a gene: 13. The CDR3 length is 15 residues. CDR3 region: CASSKGPGLVSQQYF. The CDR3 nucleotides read TGTGCCAGTAGTAAGGGTCCGGGACTAGTGTCTCAGCAGTACTTC. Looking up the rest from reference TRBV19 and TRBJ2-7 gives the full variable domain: DGGITQSPKYLFRKEGQNVTLSCEQNLNHDAMYWYRQDPGQGLRLIYYSQIVNDFQKGDIAEGYSVSREKKESFPLTVTSAQKNPTAFYLCASSKGPGLVSQQYFGPGTRLTVT.

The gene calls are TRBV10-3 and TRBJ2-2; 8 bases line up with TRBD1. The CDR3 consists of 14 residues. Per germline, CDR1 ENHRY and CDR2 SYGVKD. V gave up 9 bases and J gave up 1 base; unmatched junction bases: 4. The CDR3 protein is CAMQGTGNTGELFF. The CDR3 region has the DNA TGTGCCATGCAAGGGACAGGGAACACCGGGGAGCTGTTTTTT.

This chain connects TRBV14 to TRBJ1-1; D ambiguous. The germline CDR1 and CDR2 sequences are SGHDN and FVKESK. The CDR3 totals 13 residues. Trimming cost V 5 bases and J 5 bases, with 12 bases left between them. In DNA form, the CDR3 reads TGTGCCAGCAGCAAAAGCCCGAGAACTGAAGCTTTCTTT. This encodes CASSKSPRTEAFF.

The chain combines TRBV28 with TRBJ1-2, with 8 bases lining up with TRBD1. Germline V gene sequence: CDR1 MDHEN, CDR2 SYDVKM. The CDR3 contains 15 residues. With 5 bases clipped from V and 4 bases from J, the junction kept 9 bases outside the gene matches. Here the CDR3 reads CASSTTGGYSYGYTF. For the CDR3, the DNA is TGTGCCAGCAGTACTACAGGGGGTTACTCCTATGGCTACACCTTC.

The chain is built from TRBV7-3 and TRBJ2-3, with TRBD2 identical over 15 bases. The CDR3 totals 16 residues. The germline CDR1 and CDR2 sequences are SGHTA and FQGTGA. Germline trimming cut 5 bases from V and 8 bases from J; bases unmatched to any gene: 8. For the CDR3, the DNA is TGTGCCAGCAGCCCCGGACTAGCGGGAGGGCCTGGTACGCAGTATTTT. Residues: CASSPGLAGGPGTQYF.

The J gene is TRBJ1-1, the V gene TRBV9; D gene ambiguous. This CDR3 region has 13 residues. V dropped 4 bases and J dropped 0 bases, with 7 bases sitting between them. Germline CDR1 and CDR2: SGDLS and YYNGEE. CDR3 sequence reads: CASSNSMNTEAFF. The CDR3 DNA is TGTGCCAGCAGCAACAGCATGAACACTGAAGCTTTCTTT.

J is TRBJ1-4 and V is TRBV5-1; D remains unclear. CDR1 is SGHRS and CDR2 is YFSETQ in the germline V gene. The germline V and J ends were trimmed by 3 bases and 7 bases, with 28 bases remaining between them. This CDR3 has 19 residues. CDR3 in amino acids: CASSSFFGWRRERGEKLFF. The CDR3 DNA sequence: TGCGCCAGCAGCTCGTTCTTTGGGTGGAGGAGGGAGAGAGGTGAAAAACTGTTTTTT. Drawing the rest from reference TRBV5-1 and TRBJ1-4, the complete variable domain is KAGVTQTPRYLIKTRGQQVTLSCSPISGHRSVSWYQQTPGQGLQFLFEYFSETQRNKGNFPGRFSGRQFSNSRSEMNVSTLELGDSALYLCASSSFFGWRRERGEKLFFGSGTQLSVL.

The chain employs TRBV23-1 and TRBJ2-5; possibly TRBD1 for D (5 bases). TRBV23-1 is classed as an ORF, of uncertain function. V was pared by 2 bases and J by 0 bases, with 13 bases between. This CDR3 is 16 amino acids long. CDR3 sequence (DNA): TGCGCCAGCAGTCAAAAACAGGCCCATTACCAAGAGACCCAGTACTTC. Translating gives CASSQKQAHYQETQYF.

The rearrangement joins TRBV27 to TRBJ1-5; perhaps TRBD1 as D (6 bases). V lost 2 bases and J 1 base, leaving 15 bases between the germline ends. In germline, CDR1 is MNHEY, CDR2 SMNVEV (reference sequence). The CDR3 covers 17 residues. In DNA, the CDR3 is TGTGCCAGCAGTTTAGTGGGGGGGGCTTGGAGCAATCAGCCCCAGCATTTT. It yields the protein CASSLVGGAWSNQPQHF.

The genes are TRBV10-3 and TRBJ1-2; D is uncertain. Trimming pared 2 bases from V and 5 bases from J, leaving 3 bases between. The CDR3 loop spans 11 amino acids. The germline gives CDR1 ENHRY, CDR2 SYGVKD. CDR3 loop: CAISETYGYTF. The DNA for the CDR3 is TGTGCCATCAGTGAGACTTATGGCTACACCTTC.

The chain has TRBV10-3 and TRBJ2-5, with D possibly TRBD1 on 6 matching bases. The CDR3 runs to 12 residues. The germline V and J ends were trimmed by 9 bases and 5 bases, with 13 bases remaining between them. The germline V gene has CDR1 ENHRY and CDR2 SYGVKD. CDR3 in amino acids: CAIGTSAETQYF. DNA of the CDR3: TGTGCCATAGGGACATCCGCGGAGACCCAGTACTTC.

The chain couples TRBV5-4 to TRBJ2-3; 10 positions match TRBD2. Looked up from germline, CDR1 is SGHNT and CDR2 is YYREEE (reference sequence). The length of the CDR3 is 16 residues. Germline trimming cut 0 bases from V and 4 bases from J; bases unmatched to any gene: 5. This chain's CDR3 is CASSLGSGGAADTQYF. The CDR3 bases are TGTGCCAGCAGCTTGGGGAGCGGGGGGGCTGCAGATACGCAGTATTTT.

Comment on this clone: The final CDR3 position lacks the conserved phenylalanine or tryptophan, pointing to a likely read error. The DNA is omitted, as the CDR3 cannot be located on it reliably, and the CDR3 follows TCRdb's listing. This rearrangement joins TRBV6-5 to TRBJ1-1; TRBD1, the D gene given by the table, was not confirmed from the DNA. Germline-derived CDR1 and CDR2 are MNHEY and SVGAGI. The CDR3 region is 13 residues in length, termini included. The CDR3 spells CASNPGQGGILGD.

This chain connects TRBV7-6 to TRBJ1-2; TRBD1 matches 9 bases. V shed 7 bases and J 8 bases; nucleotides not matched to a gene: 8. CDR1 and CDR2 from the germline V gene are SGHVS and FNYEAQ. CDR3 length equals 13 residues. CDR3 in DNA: TGTGCCAGCACCAGACAGGGGGGAGACGGCTACACCTTC. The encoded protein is CASTRQGGDGYTF.

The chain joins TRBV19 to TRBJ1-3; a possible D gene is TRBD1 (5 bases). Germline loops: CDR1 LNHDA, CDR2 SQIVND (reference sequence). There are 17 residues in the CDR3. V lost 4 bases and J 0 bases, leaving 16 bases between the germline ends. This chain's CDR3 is CASSTRRGTGSGNTIYF. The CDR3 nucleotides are TGTGCCAGTAGTACCAGGCGGGGCACAGGCTCTGGAAACACCATATATTTT.

For the CDR3, the DNA is TGCAGTGCTAGTTTAAGCGGGAGGAACACCGGGGAGCTGTTTTTT. It is translated as CSASLSGRNTGELFF. The chain has TRBV20-1 and TRBJ2-2, with 8 bases that match TRBD2. V trimming: 3 bases; J trimming: 1 base; junction bases outside the gene matches: 4. The CDR3 extends over 15 amino acids. The germline CDR1 and CDR2 sequences are DFQATT and SNEGSKA (reference sequence).

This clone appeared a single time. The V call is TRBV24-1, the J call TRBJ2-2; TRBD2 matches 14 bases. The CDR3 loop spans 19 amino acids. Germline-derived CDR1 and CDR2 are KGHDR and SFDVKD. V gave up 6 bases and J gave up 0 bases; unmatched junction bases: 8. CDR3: CATSSSRLAGGANTGELFF. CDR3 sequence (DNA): TGTGCCACCAGTTCCTCCCGACTAGCGGGAGGGGCGAACACCGGGGAGCTGTTTTTT.

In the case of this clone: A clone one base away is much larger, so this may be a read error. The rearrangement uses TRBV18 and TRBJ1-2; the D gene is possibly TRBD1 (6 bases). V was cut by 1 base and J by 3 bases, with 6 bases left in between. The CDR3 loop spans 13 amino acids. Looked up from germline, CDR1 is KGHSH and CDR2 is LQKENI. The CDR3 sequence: CASSPRTDYGYTF. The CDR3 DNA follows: TGTGCCAGCTCACCACGGACAGACTATGGCTACACCTTC.

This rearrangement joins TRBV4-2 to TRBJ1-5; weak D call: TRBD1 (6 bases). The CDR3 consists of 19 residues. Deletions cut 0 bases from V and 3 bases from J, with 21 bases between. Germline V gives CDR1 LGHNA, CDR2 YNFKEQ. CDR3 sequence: CASSQDGNPGAPVNQPQHF. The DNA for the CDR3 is TGTGCCAGCAGCCAAGATGGGAACCCAGGGGCGCCAGTCAATCAGCCCCAGCATTTT.

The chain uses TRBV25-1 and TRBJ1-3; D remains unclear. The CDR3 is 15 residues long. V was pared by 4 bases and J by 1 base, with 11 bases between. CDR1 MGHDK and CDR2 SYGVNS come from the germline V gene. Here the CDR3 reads CASSAGGRSGNTIYF. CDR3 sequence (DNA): TGTGCCAGCAGTGCCGGCGGGAGGTCTGGAAACACCATATATTTT.